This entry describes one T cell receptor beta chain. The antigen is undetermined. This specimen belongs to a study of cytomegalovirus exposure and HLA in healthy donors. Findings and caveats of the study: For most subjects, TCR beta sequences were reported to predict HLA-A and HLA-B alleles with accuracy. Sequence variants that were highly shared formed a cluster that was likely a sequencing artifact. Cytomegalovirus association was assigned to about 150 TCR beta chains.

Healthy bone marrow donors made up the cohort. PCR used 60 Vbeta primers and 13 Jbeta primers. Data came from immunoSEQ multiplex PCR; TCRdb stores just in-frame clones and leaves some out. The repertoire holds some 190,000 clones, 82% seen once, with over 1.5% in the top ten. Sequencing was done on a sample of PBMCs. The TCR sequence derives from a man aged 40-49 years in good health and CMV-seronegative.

The CDR3 spells CASGGTSREQYF. The CDR3, as DNA: TGTGCCAGCGGCGGGACTAGCCGTGAGCAGTACTTC. The chain uses TRBV2 and TRBJ2-7; 9 positions match TRBD2. Trimming cost V 8 bases and J 7 bases; bases outside gene matches: 6. The CDR3 has 12 amino acids. The germline CDR1 and CDR2 sequences are SNHLY and FYNNEI.